The 11 T cell receptor beta chains presented below share a single source sample, sequenced in a study of blood T cell repertoires in COVID-19. The data were produced by immunoSEQ multiplex PCR, yet TCRdb's version contains in-frame clones alone and is incomplete. The repertoire holds about 110,000 clones, with 70% to 90% as singletons. Sequencing was carried out using peripheral blood. The receptors were sampled from a woman in her 50s with acute or convalescent COVID-19.

The chain uses TRBV27 and TRBJ1-1; 9 bases line up with TRBD1. J gave up 4 bases and V 5 bases, and 8 bases lay outside the gene matches. The germline gives CDR1 MNHEY, CDR2 SMNVEV (reference sequence). This CDR3 is 15 amino acids long. CDR3 sequence: CASSPRTGVATEAFF. DNA for the CDR3: TGTGCCAGCAGTCCTCGGACAGGGGTGGCCACTGAAGCTTTCTTT.

The chain couples TRBV7-9 to TRBJ2-7, with a possible D match to TRBD1 (6 bases). Germline lookup yields CDR1 SEHNR and CDR2 FQNEAQ (reference sequence). CDR3 size: 14 residues. The V gene lost 0 bases and the J gene lost 4 bases, with 10 bases spanning the gap. The CDR3 DNA is TGTGCCAGCAGCTTAGCTGGTCAGGGGTACGAGCAGTACTTC. Protein: CASSLAGQGYEQYF.

This clone was seen a single time. The J gene is TRBJ2-5, the V gene TRBV19, with 7 bases that match TRBD1. After removal of 6 bases from V and 2 bases from J, the junction contained 3 bases not matched to a gene. The length of the CDR3 is 13 residues. Germline loops: CDR1 LNHDA, CDR2 SQIVND (reference sequence). This CDR3 is CASRIQGQETQYF. CDR3 sequence (DNA): TGTGCCAGTAGAATACAGGGGCAAGAGACCCAGTACTTC.

The chain links TRBV28 to TRBJ2-7; 16 bases align to TRBD2. From germline, CDR1 is MDHEN and CDR2 SYDVKM. V shed 2 bases, J shed 3 bases, and the junction held 1 base outside the gene matches. The CDR3 length is 16 residues. CDR3 residues: CASSLGTSGRGYEQYF. DNA for the CDR3: TGTGCCAGCAGTTTAGGGACTAGCGGGAGGGGCTACGAGCAGTACTTC.

The genes are TRBV2 and TRBJ2-3; D is ambiguous. CDR3 length: 13 amino acids. CDR1 is SNHLY and CDR2 is FYNNEI in the germline V gene. Between the trimmed V and J ends, which lost 5 bases and 2 bases, there was a span of 8 bases. The CDR3 DNA follows: TGTGCCAGCAGTTATTACTCCACAGATACGCAGTATTTT. Its translation: CASSYYSTDTQYF.

This clone was seen just once. This rearrangement joins TRBV19 to TRBJ2-7; 10 bases are a match to TRBD2. With 4 bases clipped from V and 5 bases from J, the junction kept 2 bases outside the gene matches. CDR1 is LNHDA, CDR2 SQIVND, per germline (reference sequence). This CDR3 comprises 13 residues. The CDR3 spells CASSTLAGDEQYF. The CDR3 bases are TGTGCCAGTAGTACCCTAGCGGGAGACGAGCAGTACTTC.

This chain joins TRBV3-1 (or the pseudogene TRBV3-2) and TRBJ2-7; tentatively, D is TRBD1 (7 bases). Trimming took 7 bases from V and 1 from J, leaving 17 bases between them. The CDR3 runs to 15 residues. CDR1 and CDR2 (germline): LGHDT, YNNKEL (reference sequence). The CDR3 here is CASTPQGGHSYEQYF. DNA for the CDR3: TGTGCCAGCACGCCTCAGGGGGGTCATTCCTACGAGCAGTACTTC.

This clone was seen only once. The V call is TRBV6-5, the J call TRBJ2-3, with TRBD2 as a possible D gene (5 bases). The CDR3 runs to 16 residues. CDR1 MNHEY and CDR2 SVGAGI come from the germline V gene. The V end was cut by 4 bases, the J end by 2 bases, with 16 bases between. The CDR3 DNA sequence: TGTGCCAGCAGTTCCAATCCCCCCGGGATCACAGATACGCAGTATTTT. Translating gives CASSSNPPGITDTQYF.

The CDR3 loop is CASSLEGLAWPDTQYF. The CDR3 region has the DNA TGTGCCAGCAGCTTAGAGGGACTAGCCTGGCCAGATACGCAGTATTTT. The chain joins TRBV11-1 to TRBJ2-3, with TRBD2 matching over 9 bases. V lost 1 base, J lost 4 bases, and 6 bases stayed unmatched. Germline values: CDR1 SGHAT, CDR2 FQDESV (reference sequence). This CDR3 has 16 residues.

The chain joins TRBV12-5 to TRBJ2-1, with 10 bases matching TRBD1. CDR3 size: 14 residues. Trimming cost V 5 bases and J 6 bases; bases outside gene matches: 4. Germline values: CDR1 LGHNT, CDR2 FRNRAP. The CDR3 nucleotides are TGTGCTAGTGGTCCGGGACAGGGGTCCAATGAGCAGTTCTTC. Its protein product is CASGPGQGSNEQFF.

The chain combines TRBV11-3 with TRBJ2-3, with 7 bases fitting TRBD2. V shed 5 bases and J 2 bases; nucleotides not matched to a gene: 4. Looked up from germline, CDR1 is SGHNT and CDR2 is YENEEA. The CDR3 is made up of 14 amino acids. CDR3: CASSRRDYTDTQYF. In DNA, the CDR3 is TGTGCCAGCAGCCGGCGGGACTACACAGATACGCAGTATTTT.